This section outlines one TCR beta chain sequence together with its context. Being one base from a much bigger clone, this may be a read error. This sample was taken from a study of T cells after yellow fever vaccination. Study-level background: Preparation of fractions with low cell numbers was performed using SMART-Seq v4 Ultra Low Input.

TCRdb processed the 5' RACE reads anew with MiXCR; each CDR3 protein has one entry. The sample carries a few hundred thousand distinct CDR3 sequences, around 4.4% recorded once. Germline CDR1 and CDR2: SGHAT and FQNNGV. The CDR3 has 13 residues. The V and J ends lost 3 bases and 2 bases respectively, with 7 bases between them. The TCR was taken from a man between 18 and 29 years old who received the YFV17D yellow fever vaccine. The chain employs TRBV11-2 and TRBJ2-5; D gene unclear. The sequences come from PBMCs, collected 15 days after the yellow fever booster vaccination. CDR3 DNA sequence: TGTGCCAGCAGCTTTGAGGTTCAAGAGACCCAGTACTTC. This sequence encodes CASSFEVQETQYF.